The sequence of this T cell receptor (beta chain) was determined in a study of blood T cell repertoires in COVID-19. Here immunoSEQ multiplex PCR was the method, and the copy in TCRdb shows in-frame clones only, minus some. The table shows around 270,000 clones, with over 80% occurring only once. Per germline, CDR1 ENHRY and CDR2 SYGVKD. Trimming took 2 bases from V and 3 from J; bases not matched to a gene: 0. The CDR3 has 13 residues. This clone was counted a few times. The receptor was isolated from a woman in her 40s who had recovered from COVID-19. Sample: peripheral blood. The rearrangement uses TRBV10-3 and TRBJ1-2, with 7 positions matching TRBD1. This CDR3 is CAISEGQDYGYTF. CDR3 DNA: TGTGCCATCAGTGAGGGACAGGACTATGGCTACACCTTC.